The 16 T cell receptor beta chains in this list originate from one sample, sequenced in a study of cytomegalovirus exposure and HLA in healthy donors. Use of 60 Vbeta and 13 Jbeta primers characterized the PCR. Repertoires were generated with immunoSEQ multiplex PCR, while TCRdb's copy carries only in-frame clones and drops some. The sample lists some 60,000 clones; about 83% were seen once. Specimen: PBMCs. Receptor source: a human donor in good health.

V usage is TRBV30 and J usage is TRBJ2-7, with D perhaps TRBD2 (5 bases). Germline V gives CDR1 GTSNPN, CDR2 SVGIG (reference sequence). Trimming removed 0 bases from V and 2 bases from J, with 11 bases in between. The CDR3 loop spans 14 amino acids. The CDR3 reads CAWSVGVSAYEQYF. In nucleotides, the CDR3 is TGTGCCTGGAGTGTTGGGGTTAGCGCCTACGAGCAGTACTTC.

The chain carries TRBV6-5 and TRBJ2-7, with TRBD1 as a possible D gene (6 bases). V shed 2 bases and J shed 5 bases, with 19 bases lying between them. The CDR3 runs to 16 residues. The germline CDR1 and CDR2 sequences are MNHEY and SVGAGI. The CDR3, as DNA: TGTGCCAGCAGTTACGGATCGACAGGATTAACCAACGAGCAGTACTTC. This sequence encodes CASSYGSTGLTNEQYF.

The V and J genes are TRBV5-1 and TRBJ2-5, with 8 bases matching TRBD2. The CDR3 covers 16 residues. The germline gives CDR1 SGHRS, CDR2 YFSETQ. Trimming at V came to 0 bases and at J to 1 base, leaving 5 bases not matched to a gene. The CDR3 protein is CASSLGVGTSQETQYF. In DNA, the CDR3 is TGCGCCAGCAGCTTGGGGGTGGGGACTAGCCAAGAGACCCAGTACTTC.

This sequence joins TRBV30 and TRBJ2-7, with 10 bases identical to TRBD1. V dropped 2 bases and J dropped 5; count of bases not matched to a gene: 6. This CDR3 has 14 residues. Germline V gene sequence: CDR1 GTSNPN, CDR2 SVGIG (reference sequence). The chain's CDR3 is CAWSLDRGPHEQYF. The CDR3 DNA is TGTGCCTGGAGTTTAGACAGGGGGCCCCACGAGCAGTACTTC.

The V gene is TRBV10-2, the J gene TRBJ2-5; tentatively, D is TRBD2 (6 bases). Between the trimmed V and J ends, which lost 2 bases and 1 base, there was a span of 14 bases. The CDR3 spans 16 residues. The germline V gene has CDR1 WSHSY and CDR2 SAAADI. Here the CDR3 DNA reads TGCGCCAGCAGTGAGCGGGCTAGCGCCCTCCAAGAGACCCAGTACTTC. It encodes CASSERASALQETQYF.

The V and J genes are TRBV9 and TRBJ2-6; D not resolved. Deletions cut 10 bases from V and 14 bases from J, with 10 bases between. The germline V gene encodes CDR1 SGDLS and CDR2 YYNGEE. CDR3 size: 9 residues. CDR3 DNA sequence: TGTGCCTATCTAGTCCTCCTGACTTTC. Its translation is CAYLVLLTF.

The table lists this clone with a few counts. J is TRBJ1-1 and V is TRBV7-9; 8 bases align to TRBD1. CDR1 is SEHNR and CDR2 is FQNEAQ in the germline V gene (reference sequence). This CDR3 is built from 15 residues. V lost 5 bases to trimming and J lost 5 bases; unmatched junction nucleotides: 10. This chain's CDR3 is CASSHGQGLKTEAFF. CDR3 coding DNA: TGTGCCAGCAGCCACGGACAGGGACTAAAGACTGAAGCTTTCTTT.

A word on this clone: At one end, the junction sequence differs from germline, possibly due to a read error. Other DNA sequences of this sample code for an identical CDR3. This sequence joins TRBV2 and TRBJ1-6, with D uncertain. Germline CDR1 reads SNHLY; CDR2 reads FYNNEI. The CDR3 totals 15 residues. The CDR3 loop reads CASSIRPNYNSPLHF. The CDR3 DNA reads TGTGCCAGCAGTATAAGGCCGAACTATAATTCACCTCTCCACTTT.

This chain joins TRBV6-1 and TRBJ2-5; D is ambiguous. Gene TRBJ2-7 matches the end of the DNA better, so the J call may be wrong. The CDR3 extends over 11 amino acids. Germline V gives CDR1 MNHNS, CDR2 SASEGT. The CDR3: CASKANYEQYF. CDR3 coding DNA: TGTGCCAGCAAGGCTAACTACGAGCAGTACTTC.

This chain connects TRBV11-1 to TRBJ2-5; 14 bases align to TRBD2. Trimming at V came to 4 bases and at J to 5 bases, leaving 6 bases not matched to a gene. CDR3 length: 16 amino acids. CDR1 is SGHAT and CDR2 is FQDESV in the germline V gene (reference sequence). The CDR3 spells CASSSRTSGGLETQYF. The CDR3 nucleotides are TGTGCCAGCAGCTCTCGGACTAGCGGGGGGTTGGAGACCCAGTACTTC.

The chain couples TRBV18 to TRBJ1-3, with D perhaps matching TRBD1 (5 bases). The CDR3 totals 17 residues. Per the germline V gene, CDR1 is KGHSH and CDR2 is LQKENI. Trimming took 3 bases from V and 0 from J, leaving 15 bases between them. The CDR3 region is CASSPRQTISSGNTIYF. DNA for the CDR3: TGTGCCAGCTCACCTAGACAGACGATAAGCTCTGGAAACACCATATATTTT.

The CDR3, as DNA: TGTGCCAGTAGCTGGGGGAGCGGGGGCGGAGATACGCAGTATTTT. It is translated as CASSWGSGGGDTQYF. The V and J genes are TRBV19 and TRBJ2-3, with TRBD2 matching over 8 bases. Germline assignment: CDR1 LNHDA and CDR2 SQIVND (reference sequence). V trimming: 6 bases; J trimming: 5 bases; junction bases outside the gene matches: 10. The CDR3 runs to 15 residues.

This sequence joins TRBV9 and TRBJ1-2, with 10 bases aligning to TRBD1. This CDR3 contains 15 residues. Germline-derived CDR1 and CDR2 are SGDLS and YYNGEE. The V gene end was trimmed by 4 bases and the J gene end by 3 bases; junction bases not matched to a gene: 6. Here the CDR3 DNA reads TGTGCCAGCAGCCTCACCGGGACAGGGGACTATGGCTACACCTTC. Protein product: CASSLTGTGDYGYTF. Supplemented by reference TRBV9 and TRBJ1-2, the full variable domain reads DSGVTQTPKHLITATGQRVTLRCSPRSGDLSVYWYQQSLDQGLQFLIQYYNGEERAKGNILERFSAQQFPDLHSELNLSSLELGDSALYFCASSLTGTGDYGYTFGSGTRLTVV.

This clone has a handful of counts. The chain couples TRBV7-8 to TRBJ2-5; possible D gene TRBD2, 6 bases. This CDR3 is 17 amino acids long. Looked up from germline, CDR1 is SGHVS and CDR2 is FQNEAQ. V shed 5 bases and J shed 2 bases, with 21 bases lying between them. In DNA, the CDR3 is TGTGCCAGCAGCATACACCGGGAGACCACCTATCAAGAGACCCAGTACTTC. The encoded protein is CASSIHRETTYQETQYF.

The chain carries TRBV6-6 and TRBJ2-3; the D gene is possibly TRBD2 (5 bases). Germline CDR1 MNHNY, CDR2 SVGAGI (reference sequence). With 4 bases removed from V and 5 bases from J, the gap between germline ends came to 10 bases. The CDR3 extends over 13 amino acids. As DNA, the CDR3 is TGTGCCAGCAGTTCCCATAGCGAAGATACGCAGTATTTT. The encoded protein is CASSSHSEDTQYF.

The chain employs TRBV9 and TRBJ2-3; D is perhaps TRBD2 (6 bases). V lost 3 bases and J lost 0, with 11 bases in between. The CDR3 length is 15 residues. The germline V gene encodes CDR1 SGDLS and CDR2 YYNGEE. CDR3 bases: TGTGCCAGCAGCGCCGCCGGGACTAGCACAGATACGCAGTATTTT. Translating it yields CASSAAGTSTDTQYF. Based on the CDR3 plus reference TRBV9 and TRBJ2-3, the full variable domain is DSGVTQTPKHLITATGQRVTLRCSPRSGDLSVYWYQQSLDQGLQFLIQYYNGEERAKGNILERFSAQQFPDLHSELNLSSLELGDSALYFCASSAAGTSTDTQYFGPGTRLTVL.